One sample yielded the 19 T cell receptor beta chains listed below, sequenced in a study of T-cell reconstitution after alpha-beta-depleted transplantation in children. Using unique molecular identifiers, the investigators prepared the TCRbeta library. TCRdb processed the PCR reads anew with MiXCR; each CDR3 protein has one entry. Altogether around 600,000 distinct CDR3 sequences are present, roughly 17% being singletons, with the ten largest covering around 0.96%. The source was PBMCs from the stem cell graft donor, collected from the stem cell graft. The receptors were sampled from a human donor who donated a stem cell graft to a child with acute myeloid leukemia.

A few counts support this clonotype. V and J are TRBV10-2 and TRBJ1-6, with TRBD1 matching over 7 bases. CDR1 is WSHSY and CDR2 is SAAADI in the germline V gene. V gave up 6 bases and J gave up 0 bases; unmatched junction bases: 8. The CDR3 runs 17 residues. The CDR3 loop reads CASSPKQGSSYNSPLHF. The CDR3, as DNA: TGCGCCAGCAGCCCCAAACAGGGGAGCTCCTATAATTCACCCCTCCACTTT.

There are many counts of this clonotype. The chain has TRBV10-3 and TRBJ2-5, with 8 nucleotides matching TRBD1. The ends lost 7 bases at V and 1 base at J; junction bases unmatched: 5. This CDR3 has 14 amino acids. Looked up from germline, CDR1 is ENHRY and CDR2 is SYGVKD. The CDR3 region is CAIKRTGTQETQYF. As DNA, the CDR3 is TGTGCCATCAAGAGGACAGGGACCCAAGAGACCCAGTACTTC.

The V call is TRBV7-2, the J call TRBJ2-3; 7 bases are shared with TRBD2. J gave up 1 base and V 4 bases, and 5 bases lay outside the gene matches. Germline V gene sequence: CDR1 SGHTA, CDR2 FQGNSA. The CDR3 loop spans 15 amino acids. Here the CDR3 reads CASSSWTRGTDTQYF. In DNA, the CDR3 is TGTGCCAGCAGCTCTTGGACTAGAGGCACAGATACGCAGTATTTT.

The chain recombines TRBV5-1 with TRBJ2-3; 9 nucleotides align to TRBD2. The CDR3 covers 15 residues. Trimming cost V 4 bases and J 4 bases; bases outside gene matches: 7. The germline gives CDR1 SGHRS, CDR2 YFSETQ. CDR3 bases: TGCGCCAGCAGCGCCTTAGCGGGGGAGGCAGATACGCAGTATTTT. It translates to CASSALAGEADTQYF.

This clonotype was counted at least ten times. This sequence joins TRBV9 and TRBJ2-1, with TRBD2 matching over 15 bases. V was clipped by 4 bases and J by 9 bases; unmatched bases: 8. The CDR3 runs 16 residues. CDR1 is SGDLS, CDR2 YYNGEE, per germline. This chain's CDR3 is CASSPRTSGGVLEQFF. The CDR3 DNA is TGTGCCAGCAGCCCCAGGACTAGCGGGGGGGTCCTTGAGCAGTTCTTC.

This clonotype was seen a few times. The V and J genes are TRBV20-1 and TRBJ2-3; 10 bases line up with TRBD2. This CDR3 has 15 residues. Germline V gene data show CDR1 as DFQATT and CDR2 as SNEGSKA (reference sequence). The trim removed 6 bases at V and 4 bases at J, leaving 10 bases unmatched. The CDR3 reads CSARKAGGPPDTQYF. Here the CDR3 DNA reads TGCAGTGCGCGGAAAGCGGGGGGGCCCCCAGATACGCAGTATTTT.

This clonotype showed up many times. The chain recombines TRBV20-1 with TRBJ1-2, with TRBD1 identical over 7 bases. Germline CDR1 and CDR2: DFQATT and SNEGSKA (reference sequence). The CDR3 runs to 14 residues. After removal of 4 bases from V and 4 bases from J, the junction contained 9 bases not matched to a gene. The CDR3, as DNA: TGCAGTGCTACAATCGAGGGGGCCGCCTATGGCTACACCTTC. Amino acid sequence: CSATIEGAAYGYTF.

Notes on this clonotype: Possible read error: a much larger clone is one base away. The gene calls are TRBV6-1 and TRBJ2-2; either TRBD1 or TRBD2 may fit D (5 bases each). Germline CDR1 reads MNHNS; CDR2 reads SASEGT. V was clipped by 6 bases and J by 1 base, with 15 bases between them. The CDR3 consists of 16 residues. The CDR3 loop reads CASRGVGLVNTGELFF. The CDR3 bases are TGTGCCAGCAGGGGGGTCGGTCTGGTGAACACCGGGGAGCTGTTTTTT.

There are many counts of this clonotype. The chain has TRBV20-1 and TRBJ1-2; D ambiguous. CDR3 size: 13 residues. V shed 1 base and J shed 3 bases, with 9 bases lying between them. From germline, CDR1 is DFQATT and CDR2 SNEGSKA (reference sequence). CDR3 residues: CSARGDEDYGYTF. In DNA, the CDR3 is TGCAGTGCTAGAGGCGACGAGGACTATGGCTACACCTTC.

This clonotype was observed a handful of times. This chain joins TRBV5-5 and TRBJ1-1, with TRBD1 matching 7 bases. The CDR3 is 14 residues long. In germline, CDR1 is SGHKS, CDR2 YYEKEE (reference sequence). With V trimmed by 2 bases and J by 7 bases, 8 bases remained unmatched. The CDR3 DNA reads TGTGCCAGCAGCTTCCCAACAGGGGAGGGTGAAGCTTTCTTT. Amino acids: CASSFPTGEGEAFF.

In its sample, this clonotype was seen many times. This CDR3 reads CSVEEGDEQFF. DNA for the CDR3: TGCAGCGTTGAAGAAGGGGATGAGCAGTTCTTC. The chain employs TRBV29-1 and TRBJ2-1, with a tentative D call TRBD1 (5 bases). CDR3 length: 11 residues. Trimming took off 0 bases at V and 8 bases at J, with 5 bases between the two ends. CDR1 is SQVTM, CDR2 ANQGSEA, per germline.

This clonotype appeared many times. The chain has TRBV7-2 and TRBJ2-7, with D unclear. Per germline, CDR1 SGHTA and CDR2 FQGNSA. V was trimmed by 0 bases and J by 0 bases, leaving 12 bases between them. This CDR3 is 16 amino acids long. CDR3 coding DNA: TGTGCCAGCAGCTTAGCGGTTCACCCTACCTCCTACGAGCAGTACTTC. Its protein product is CASSLAVHPTSYEQYF.

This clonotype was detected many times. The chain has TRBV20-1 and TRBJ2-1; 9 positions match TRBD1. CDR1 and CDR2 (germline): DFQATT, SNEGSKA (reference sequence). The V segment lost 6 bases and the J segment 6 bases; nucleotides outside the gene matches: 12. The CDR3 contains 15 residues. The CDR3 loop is CSAAGTGSMVNEQFF. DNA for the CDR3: TGCAGTGCGGCCGGGACAGGGTCAATGGTCAATGAGCAGTTCTTC.

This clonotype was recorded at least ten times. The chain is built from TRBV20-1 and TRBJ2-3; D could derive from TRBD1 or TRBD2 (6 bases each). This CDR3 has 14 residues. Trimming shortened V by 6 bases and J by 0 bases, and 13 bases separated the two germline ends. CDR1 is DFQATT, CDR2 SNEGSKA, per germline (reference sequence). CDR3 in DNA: TGCAGTGCAGGGGGGCCGGGTAGCACAGATACGCAGTATTTT. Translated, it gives CSAGGPGSTDTQYF.

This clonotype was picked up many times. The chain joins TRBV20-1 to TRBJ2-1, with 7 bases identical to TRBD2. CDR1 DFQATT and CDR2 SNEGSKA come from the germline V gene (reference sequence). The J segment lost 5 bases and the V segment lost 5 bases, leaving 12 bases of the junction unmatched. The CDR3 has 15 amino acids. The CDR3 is CSALGGTLLDNEQFF. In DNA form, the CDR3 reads TGCAGTGCTTTGGGGGGGACTCTCTTGGACAATGAGCAGTTCTTC.

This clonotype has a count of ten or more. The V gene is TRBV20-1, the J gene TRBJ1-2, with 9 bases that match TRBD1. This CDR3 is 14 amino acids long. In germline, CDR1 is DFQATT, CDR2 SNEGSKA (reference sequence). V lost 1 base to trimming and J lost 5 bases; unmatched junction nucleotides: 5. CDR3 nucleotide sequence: TGCAGTGCTAGAGCGGGGACAGGGAGATATGGCTACACCTTC. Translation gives CSARAGTGRYGYTF.

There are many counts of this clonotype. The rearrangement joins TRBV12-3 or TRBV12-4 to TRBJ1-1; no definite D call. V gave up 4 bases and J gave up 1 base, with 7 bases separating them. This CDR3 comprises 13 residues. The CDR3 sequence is CASSSRSNTEAFF. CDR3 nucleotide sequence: TGTGCCAGCAGTTCGAGGTCGAACACTGAAGCTTTCTTT.

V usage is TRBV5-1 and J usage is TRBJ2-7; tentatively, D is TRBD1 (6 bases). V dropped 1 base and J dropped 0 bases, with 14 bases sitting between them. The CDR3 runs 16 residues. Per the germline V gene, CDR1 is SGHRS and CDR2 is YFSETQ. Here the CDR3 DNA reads TGCGCCAGCAGCTTGCCCCGGGACAATATCTCCTACGAGCAGTACGTC. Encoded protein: CASSLPRDNISYEQYV.

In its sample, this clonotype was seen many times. CDR3 nucleotide sequence: TGCAGTGCTAGAGATCCAGCCCGGGACAAAACCTACGAGCAGTACTTC. Translating gives CSARDPARDKTYEQYF. The J gene is TRBJ2-7, the V gene TRBV20-1; D might be TRBD1 (6 bases). The CDR3 runs 16 residues. Germline V CDR1 and CDR2: DFQATT, SNEGSKA (reference sequence). The germline V and J ends were trimmed by 0 bases and 2 bases, with 17 bases remaining between them.